Given below is one T cell receptor beta chain in context. The antigen it binds to is not known. One base away there is no much larger clone; base qualities are not given. The collaborating institutions used their own protocols to collect whole blood in K2EDTA tubes. For TCRbeta analysis, collaborator samples were shipped as frozen whole blood, as isolated PBMCs, or as DNA extracted from either sample type. TCRbeta CDR3 regions were amplified from genomic DNA using the immunoSEQ Assay, a bias-controlled multiplex PCR. On the authors' methods: The number of nucleated cells in each sample was estimated by amplification of reference gene primers within the assay. To quantify the absolute abundance of each unique TCRbeta CDR3 rearrangement, sequence reads were collapsed and filtered. For each sample, productive Simpson clonality was calculated as the square root of Simpson's diversity index over productive rearrangements. TCRdb's version of the immuneACCESS table is confined to in-frame rearrangements and falls short of the full clone set. An unresolved V gene accounts for under half of the shortfall where checked; the remainder is of unknown origin. V and J calls plus clone size are reproduced from that table; the DNA served to infer D and trimming. This sample is represented by 160,000 or so clones; around 83% of them were singletons. The leading ten clones occupy more than 7.5% of the sample.

This sample is drawn from a study of blood T cell repertoires in COVID-19 (TCRdb year 2020). At the level of the whole study: Samples from collaborators originated in the United States, Italy and Spain and spanned both the acute and convalescent phases of COVID-19. A freely available public database, intended as a resource for researchers studying the immune response to SARS-CoV-2, is where the repertoires were released. HLA class I and class II types, where available, came from metadata supplied by the sample provider rather than from assay-based typing. Samples came from the ongoing ImmuneRACE study (first 160 participants) plus 1,254 subjects from 6 global collaborators. Nearly every sample came with metadata listing a de-identified subject ID, COVID-19 status, age in years and sex. The dataset comprised deeply sampled blood TCRbeta repertoires from subjects exposed to, actively infected with, or recovered from COVID-19. The prospective study material was composed of cDNA or gDNA derived from T cells, B-cell-depleted T cells, or PBMCs.

Study-level results and caveats: The amount of clinical and demographic metadata varied by source and participant and was provided uncurated.

As encoded in the germline V gene (reference sequence), CDR1 is GTSNPN while CDR2 is SVGIG. The CDR3 contains 16 residues, cysteine and phenylalanine counted. The entry retains the CDR3 DNA only, 48 bases that are in frame from base 1. Trimming accounts for 4 bases at V and 7 bases at J, while the number of junction bases matched to no gene is 13. The chain links TRBV30 with TRBJ1-6, with 7 bases matching TRBD1. The clonotype was recovered from a woman aged 45-65 years with acute or convalescent COVID-19. Sequencing was done on a sample of peripheral blood. The sequenced DNA: TGTGCCTGGAAGGTCGCAGGGGGTTTGCGGAATTCACCCCTCCACTTT. It encodes CAWKVAGGLRNSPLHF.